These 21 T cell receptor beta chains were sequenced from one sample in a study of T cells after yellow fever vaccination. TCRdb called the 5' RACE reads again in MiXCR, with one record for every CDR3 protein. The sample gives 9,000 to 15,000 distinct CDR3 sequences, roughly 6.1% of which show up once; about 0.94% is in the top ten. This specimen was PBMCs, either bulk or a sorted T-cell subset (CD4+, CD8+, memory, or dextramer-sorted; not recorded which), taken on the day of the yellow fever booster vaccination. The receptors stem from a man aged 30 to 45 who received the YFV17D yellow fever vaccine.

In its sample, this clonotype was seen many times. The gene calls are TRBV7-8 and TRBJ2-5; D is uncertain. The CDR3 is 12 residues long. Germline V gene sequence: CDR1 SGHVS, CDR2 FQNEAQ. Deletions cut 0 bases from V and 4 bases from J, with 3 bases between. CDR3 sequence: CASSLAIETQYF. For the CDR3, the DNA is TGTGCCAGCAGCTTAGCTATAGAGACCCAGTACTTC.

This clonotype is deemed medium-sized. V is TRBV5-1 and J is TRBJ2-1; a weak D match, TRBD1 (5 bases). The CDR3 has 15 amino acids. The germline V gene has CDR1 SGHRS and CDR2 YFSETQ. Trimming removed 0 bases at V and 0 bases at J, with 7 bases between. The CDR3 here is CASSLGQSSYNEQFF. For the CDR3, the DNA is TGCGCCAGCAGCTTGGGACAGAGCTCCTACAATGAGCAGTTCTTC.

In its sample, this clonotype was seen many times. The rearrangement joins TRBV7-9 to TRBJ2-1; 7 bases fit TRBD2. Germline loops: CDR1 SEHNR, CDR2 FQNEAQ (reference sequence). This CDR3 contains 14 residues. The junction had 7 bases not matched to a gene; V was cut back by 4 bases and J by 7 bases. DNA of the CDR3: TGTGCCAGCAGCTCTAGGGGCGGGAGTAATGAGCAGTTCTTC. This codes for CASSSRGGSNEQFF.

This clonotype has at least ten counts. The V call is TRBV6-5, the J call TRBJ2-1; no definite D call. With 9 bases removed from V and 0 bases from J, the gap between germline ends came to 24 bases. The V gene's germline CDR1 is MNHEY and CDR2 SVGAGI. The CDR3 runs 18 residues. CDR3 amino acids: CASLKDPDSAGSYNEQFF. CDR3 coding DNA: TGTGCCAGTTTAAAAGACCCAGACTCTGCCGGCTCCTACAATGAGCAGTTCTTC.

This clonotype rates as medium-sized (0.01 to 0.1%). The chain has TRBV3-1 and TRBJ2-7, with D hard to call. V gave up 2 bases and J gave up 6 bases, with 5 bases separating them. The CDR3 is 11 amino acids. Germline V gene sequence: CDR1 LGHDT, CDR2 YNNKEL (reference sequence). The CDR3 loop reads CASSQTGEQYF. The CDR3 bases are TGTGCCAGCAGCCAAACGGGCGAGCAGTACTTC.

There are many counts of this clonotype. The chain joins TRBV30 to TRBJ1-1; D not resolved. Germline V gene sequence: CDR1 GTSNPN, CDR2 SVGIG (reference sequence). CDR3 length: 16 amino acids. Trimming pared 5 bases from V and 5 bases from J, leaving 24 bases between. CDR3 bases: TGTGCCTGGGAAGGAAGACGGGCGAAGCCGAATACTGAAGCTTTCTTT. Its protein product is CAWEGRRAKPNTEAFF. The full variable domain, its missing parts supplied by reference TRBV30 and TRBJ1-1, is SQTIHQWPATLVQPVGSPLSLECTVEGTSNPNLYWYRQAAGRGLQLLFYSVGIGQISSEVPQNLSASRPQDRQFILSSKKLLLSDSGFYLCAWEGRRAKPNTEAFFGQGTRLTVV.

This clonotype was counted ten times or more. The chain is built from TRBV29-1 and TRBJ1-2; D call uncertain. This CDR3 is built from 9 residues. Looked up from germline, CDR1 is SQVTM and CDR2 is ANQGSEA. The V and J ends lost 3 bases and 9 bases respectively, with 5 bases between them. CDR3 region: CSVDESYTF. The CDR3, as DNA: TGCAGCGTTGATGAAAGCTACACCTTC.

This clonotype is labeled medium-sized (0.01 to 0.1%). This chain links TRBV29-1 with TRBJ2-2, with 9 positions matching TRBD1. Unmatched junction bases numbered 6, after V lost 1 base and J lost 6 bases. The CDR3 is made up of 15 amino acids. In germline, CDR1 is SQVTM, CDR2 ANQGSEA. CDR3 protein: CSVEGWTGAAGELFF. The CDR3, as DNA: TGCAGCGTTGAAGGGTGGACAGGGGCGGCCGGGGAGCTGTTTTTT.

At least ten counts were recorded for this clonotype. The V and J genes are TRBV18 and TRBJ1-6; D gene uncertain. With 8 bases removed from V and 8 bases from J, the gap between germline ends came to 19 bases. The CDR3 contains 15 residues. Germline CDR1 KGHSH, CDR2 LQKENI. This chain's CDR3 is CASRDSPRQDSPLHF. The CDR3 nucleotides are TGTGCCAGCCGCGATTCACCTCGCCAAGATTCACCCCTCCACTTT.

This clonotype is medium-sized in the sample. The CDR3 coding sequence is TGCAGTGCTTTCAACGGGGGATACAATGAGCAGTTCTTC. Encoded protein: CSAFNGGYNEQFF. This sequence joins TRBV20-1 and TRBJ2-1; the D gene is possibly TRBD2 (6 bases). The V and J ends lost 5 bases and 4 bases respectively, with 12 bases between them. CDR3 length equals 13 residues. Germline CDR1 and CDR2: DFQATT and SNEGSKA (reference sequence).

This clonotype is termed medium-sized. The chain is built from TRBV12-3 or TRBV12-4 and TRBJ2-3; no firm D call. CDR3 length: 11 amino acids. V was pared by 5 bases and J by 2 bases, with 2 bases between. The CDR3: CASSITDTQYF. CDR3 nucleotides: TGTGCCAGCAGTATCACAGATACGCAGTATTTT.

Many counts were recorded for this clonotype. The CDR3: CASSLDPSGFQETQYF. The CDR3 nucleotides read TGTGCCAGCAGCTTGGATCCTAGCGGCTTCCAAGAGACCCAGTACTTC. The rearrangement uses TRBV5-4 and TRBJ2-5; 7 positions agree with TRBD2. The CDR3 spans 16 residues. Unmatched junction bases numbered 6, after V lost 0 bases and J lost 1 base. Germline CDR1 SGHNT, CDR2 YYREEE (reference sequence).

This clonotype appeared many times. The chain carries TRBV18 and TRBJ1-1; D is uncertain. CDR1 and CDR2 from the germline V gene are KGHSH and LQKENI. The CDR3 runs 13 residues. V was trimmed by 3 bases and J by 5 bases, leaving 10 bases between them. CDR3 sequence: CASSPGSGTEAFF. The CDR3 nucleotides are TGTGCCAGCTCACCCGGGTCGGGGACTGAAGCTTTCTTT.

This clonotype is categorized as medium-sized (0.01 to 0.1%). This rearrangement joins TRBV27 to TRBJ2-1; D unclear. Per the germline V gene, CDR1 is MNHEY and CDR2 is SMNVEV (reference sequence). Trimming removed 6 bases from V and 1 base from J, with 13 bases in between. The CDR3 loop spans 15 amino acids. In DNA, the CDR3 is TGTGCCAGCAGCCCGTTCCCCGGGTCCTACAATGAGCAGTTCTTC. The encoded protein is CASSPFPGSYNEQFF.

This clonotype was observed at least ten times. J is TRBJ2-2 and V is TRBV7-8; D is possibly TRBD1 (6 bases). Germline V gives CDR1 SGHVS, CDR2 FQNEAQ. The germline V and J ends were trimmed by 4 bases and 4 bases, with 10 bases remaining between them. This CDR3 contains 14 residues. The CDR3 nucleotides are TGTGCCAGCAGCTACGGACAGTCCACCGGGGAGCTGTTTTTT. Its protein is CASSYGQSTGELFF.

This clonotype was detected ten times or more. The chain is built from TRBV20-1 and TRBJ2-7, with D tentatively TRBD2 (6 bases). This CDR3 is 14 amino acids long. From germline, CDR1 is DFQATT and CDR2 SNEGSKA (reference sequence). Trimming stripped 0 bases from V and 1 base from J, with 10 bases between. The DNA for the CDR3 is TGCAGTGCTAGAGAAGATGGGAGGTCCTACGAGCAGTACTTC. As protein: CSAREDGRSYEQYF.

Ten or more counts support this clonotype. The rearrangement links TRBV2 to TRBJ1-1; D is possibly TRBD1 (5 bases). Trimming shortened V by 5 bases and J by 3 bases, and 10 bases separated the two germline ends. The CDR3 loop spans 13 amino acids. CDR1 and CDR2 from the germline V gene are SNHLY and FYNNEI. The CDR3 loop reads CASSRGLDTEAFF. As DNA, the CDR3 is TGTGCCAGCAGTAGGGGTTTGGACACTGAAGCTTTCTTT.

This clonotype was counted at least ten times. The rearrangement joins TRBV28 to TRBJ2-3; D is uncertain. Germline CDR1 is MDHEN and CDR2 is SYDVKM. The CDR3 has 13 amino acids. V was cut by 7 bases and J by 7 bases, with 15 bases left in between. This chain's CDR3 is CASTPPGFNTQYF. DNA for the CDR3: TGTGCCAGCACCCCCCCTGGTTTTAATACGCAGTATTTT.

As concerns this clonotype: A read error may be the cause here, since a much bigger clone is one base away. V usage is TRBV6-6 and J usage is TRBJ1-2; TRBD1 matches 8 bases. The CDR3 length is 13 residues. Germline V lookup: CDR1 MNHNY, CDR2 SVGAGI (reference sequence). J was trimmed by 5 bases and V by 6 bases; bases with no gene match: 5. The CDR3 here is CASSPGGKYGYTF. The CDR3, as DNA: TGTGCCAGCAGCCCAGGGGGCAAGTATGGCTACACCTTC.

This clonotype was observed at least ten times. V gene TRBV3-1 combines with J gene TRBJ2-7; either TRBD1 or TRBD2 may fit D (5 bases each). The CDR3 loop spans 12 amino acids. The germline V gene has CDR1 LGHDT and CDR2 YNNKEL (reference sequence). V lost 8 bases and J lost 2, with 10 bases in between. The CDR3 DNA is TGTGCCAGCGGTTTGGGGGCCTACGAGCAGTACTTC. This gives the protein CASGLGAYEQYF.

This clonotype is judged medium-sized (0.01 to 0.1%). The rearrangement uses TRBV9 and TRBJ2-7; TRBD2 aligns across 11 bases. V shed 4 bases, J shed 5 bases, and the junction held 8 bases outside the gene matches. This CDR3 contains 15 residues. Germline V lookup: CDR1 SGDLS, CDR2 YYNGEE. CDR3: CASSPSGRPSHEQYF. CDR3 DNA: TGTGCCAGCAGCCCTAGCGGGAGGCCGTCTCACGAGCAGTACTTC.